One and the same sample provided the 29 T cell receptor beta chains below, sequenced in a study of beta chain features in type 1 diabetes. Expressed TCRB transcripts were sequenced after all isolated RNA was converted to cDNA. The table came from immunoSEQ multiplex PCR; TCRdb's copy has only in-frame clones and leaves some out. Of about 230,000 clones in the sample, 7.5% to 10% are singletons; the top ten hold just under 0.035%. The sequencing input was naive CD4+ T cells from blood. These receptors were obtained from a woman aged 18-30 years in good health.

The V call is TRBV4-2, the J call TRBJ2-3, with 13 bases identical to TRBD2. Trimming cost V 5 bases and J 1 base; bases outside gene matches: 9. The CDR3 is 18 residues long. The V gene's germline CDR1 is LGHNA and CDR2 YNFKEQ. This chain's CDR3 is CASSLGGLAGARTDTQYF. In nucleotides, the CDR3 is TGTGCCAGCAGCTTAGGTGGACTAGCGGGGGCCCGCACAGATACGCAGTATTTT.

CDR3 protein: CASSPTTGSSGNTIYF. CDR3 nucleotides: TGTGCCAGCAGCCCTACGACAGGGTCCTCTGGAAACACCATATATTTT. The chain couples TRBV7-9 to TRBJ1-3, with 7 bases identical to TRBD1. The CDR3 extends over 16 amino acids. V shed 5 bases and J 0 bases; nucleotides not matched to a gene: 7. Germline-derived CDR1 and CDR2 are SEHNR and FQNEAQ (reference sequence).

This rearrangement joins TRBV2 to TRBJ1-2; a weak D match, TRBD1 (6 bases). From germline, CDR1 is SNHLY and CDR2 FYNNEI. V shed 3 bases and J shed 8 bases, with 13 bases lying between them. This CDR3 comprises 13 residues. The CDR3 nucleotides are TGTGCCAGCAGTGACAACAGGGTGGGGGGCTACACCTTC. Translating it yields CASSDNRVGGYTF.

This clone was seen at least ten times. The genes are TRBV18 and TRBJ2-3; possibly TRBD2 for D (5 bases). The germline CDR1 and CDR2 sequences are KGHSH and LQKENI. V gave up 3 bases and J gave up 3 bases, with 16 bases separating them. This CDR3 has 16 amino acids. The CDR3 sequence is CASSPPGLGGTDTQYF. For the CDR3, the DNA is TGTGCCAGCTCACCTCCGGGCCTCGGCGGGACAGATACGCAGTATTTT.

This chain uses TRBV6-5 with TRBJ2-7, with D maybe TRBD2 (7 bases). Germline V CDR1 and CDR2: MNHEY, SVGAGI. The germline V and J ends were trimmed by 6 bases and 9 bases, with 15 bases remaining between them. This CDR3 spans 12 amino acids. The CDR3 DNA reads TGTGCCAGCAGCCAGGGGCGGGAGAGGCAGTACTTC. Protein: CASSQGRERQYF.

The rearrangement links TRBV30 to TRBJ1-2; D is undetermined. CDR1 and CDR2 (germline): GTSNPN, SVGIG (reference sequence). This CDR3 is built from 13 residues. Trimming pared 1 base from V and 8 bases from J, leaving 14 bases between. The CDR3 sequence: CAWSGSHARGYTF. For the CDR3, the DNA is TGTGCCTGGAGTGGATCCCATGCGAGGGGCTACACCTTC.

The rearrangement uses TRBV15 and TRBJ1-2; the match to TRBD1 covers 11 bases. The CDR3 is made up of 16 amino acids. With 0 bases clipped from V and 7 bases from J, the junction kept 7 bases outside the gene matches. CDR1 and CDR2 from the germline V gene are LNHNV and YYDKDF (reference sequence). In DNA form, the CDR3 reads TGTGCCACCAGCAGAGAGAGGACAGGGGGCATGTTTGGCTACACCTTC. Protein product: CATSRERTGGMFGYTF.

This sequence joins TRBV21-1 and TRBJ1-5; the table calls TRBD1, which could not be checked here. TRBV21-1 is annotated as a pseudogene. The length of the CDR3 is 14 residues. The CDR3 spells CASSLQGCNQPQHF. The CDR3 coding sequence is TGTGCCAGCAGCTTACAGGGATGCAATCAGCCCCAGCATTTT.

The chain employs TRBV10-3 and TRBJ2-2, with a weak D call TRBD1 (5 bases). The V and J ends lost 0 bases and 6 bases respectively, with 8 bases between them. This CDR3 comprises 14 residues. CDR1 ENHRY and CDR2 SYGVKD come from the germline V gene. Here the CDR3 reads CAISESRDAGELFF. The CDR3 bases are TGTGCCATCAGTGAGTCCAGGGATGCCGGGGAGCTGTTTTTT.

This clone was counted a few times. This chain uses TRBV6-6 with TRBJ2-6; D is uncertain. The CDR3 runs to 13 residues. The germline V gene has CDR1 MNHNY and CDR2 SVGAGI (reference sequence). Trimming cost V 6 bases and J 4 bases, with 7 bases left between them. The CDR3 reads CASSPLGANVLTF. The CDR3 DNA is TGTGCCAGCAGCCCCTTAGGGGCCAACGTCCTGACTTTC.

Many counts were recorded for this clone. V gene TRBV7-9 combines with J gene TRBJ2-1, with unresolved D. The germline gives CDR1 SEHNR, CDR2 FQNEAQ (reference sequence). Trimming shortened V by 3 bases and J by 10 bases, and 4 bases separated the two germline ends. CDR3 length: 10 residues. In nucleotides, the CDR3 is TGTGCCAGCAGCTTCTTGGAGCAGTTCTTC. Translated: CASSFLEQFF.

The V gene is TRBV9, the J gene TRBJ2-2; 7 bases align to TRBD1. This CDR3 region has 13 residues. V shed 4 bases, J shed 5 bases, and the junction held 2 bases outside the gene matches. Germline V lookup: CDR1 SGDLS, CDR2 YYNGEE. CDR3 in amino acids: CASSLQGTGELFF. CDR3 sequence (DNA): TGTGCCAGCAGCCTACAGGGGACCGGGGAGCTGTTTTTT.

CDR3 sequence: CASSVGFVLDNEQFF. CDR3 nucleotides: TGTGCCAGCAGCGTAGGGTTCGTCTTAGACAATGAGCAGTTCTTC. The genes are TRBV9 and TRBJ2-1; D is undetermined. This CDR3 contains 15 residues. Per the germline V gene, CDR1 is SGDLS and CDR2 is YYNGEE. V gave up 0 bases and J gave up 5 bases, with 12 bases separating them. The full variable domain, its missing parts supplied by reference TRBV9 and TRBJ2-1, is DSGVTQTPKHLITATGQRVTLRCSPRSGDLSVYWYQQSLDQGLQFLIQYYNGEERAKGNILERFSAQQFPDLHSELNLSSLELGDSALYFCASSVGFVLDNEQFFGPGTRLTVL.

This clone was seen a few times. This chain links TRBV30 with TRBJ2-1; tentative D call: TRBD2 (5 bases). V dropped 7 bases and J dropped 13 bases, with 14 bases sitting between them. Germline values: CDR1 GTSNPN, CDR2 SVGIG (reference sequence). This CDR3 contains 10 residues. CDR3 sequence (DNA): TGTGCCTTGGCAGCGGTTCGACAGTTCTTC. Translation gives CALAAVRQFF.

The chain is built from TRBV11-2 and TRBJ2-7; 10 positions match TRBD1. The germline CDR1 and CDR2 sequences are SGHAT and FQNNGV. The V and J ends lost 5 bases and 1 base, in that order; junction bases with no gene match: 5. This CDR3 is 15 amino acids long. CDR3 sequence reads: CASSPGTGESYEQYF. As DNA, the CDR3 is TGTGCCAGCAGCCCCGGGACAGGGGAATCCTACGAGCAGTACTTC.

This clone occurred a few times. The chain couples TRBV7-9 to TRBJ2-1; 10 bases agree with TRBD1. V lost 5 bases, J lost 5 bases, and 6 bases stayed unmatched. CDR1 and CDR2 (germline): SEHNR, FQNEAQ (reference sequence). This CDR3 region has 15 residues. The CDR3 DNA sequence: TGTGCCAGCAGCACGGGACAGGGGCTTAACAATGAGCAGTTCTTC. Translated, it gives CASSTGQGLNNEQFF.

The chain combines TRBV5-1 with TRBJ2-7; no clear D. Looked up from germline, CDR1 is SGHRS and CDR2 is YFSETQ. This CDR3 spans 16 amino acids. V gave up 0 bases and J gave up 0 bases, with 13 bases separating them. For the CDR3, the DNA is TGCGCCAGCAGCTTGGGTGGAGTCAGAAGCTCCTACGAGCAGTACTTC. It codes for CASSLGGVRSSYEQYF.

This clone was detected a few times. The genes are TRBV7-9 and TRBJ1-1, with TRBD1 as a possible D gene (5 bases). V lost 4 bases and J 4 bases, leaving 16 bases between the germline ends. This CDR3 comprises 15 residues. The germline V gene encodes CDR1 SEHNR and CDR2 FQNEAQ (reference sequence). The CDR3 here is CASSWDLTGGTEAFF. The CDR3 nucleotides read TGTGCCAGCAGCTGGGATCTGACGGGGGGCACTGAAGCTTTCTTT. Looking up the rest from reference TRBV7-9 and TRBJ1-1 gives the full variable domain: DTGVSQNPRHKITKRGQNVTFRCDPISEHNRLYWYRQTLGQGPEFLTYFQNEAQLEKSRLLSDRFSAERPKGSFSTLEIQRTEQGDSAMYLCASSWDLTGGTEAFFGQGTRLTVV.

The chain carries TRBV4-1 and TRBJ1-1; TRBD1 matches at 8 bases. In germline, CDR1 is MGHRA, CDR2 YSYEKL. The J segment lost 2 bases and the V segment lost 0 bases, leaving 8 bases of the junction unmatched. CDR3 length equals 17 residues. CDR3 coding DNA: TGCGCCAGCAGCCAAGAAAGAAGCAGGGGGCTTAACACTGAAGCTTTCTTT. Protein sequence: CASSQERSRGLNTEAFF.

This clone appeared a few times. The rearrangement joins TRBV25-1 to TRBJ1-1; 7 nucleotides align to TRBD1. J lost 5 bases, V lost 6 bases, and 9 bases had no gene match. CDR3 length: 14 amino acids. CDR1 is MGHDK, CDR2 SYGVNS, per germline. CDR3 in amino acids: CASREGAGRTEAFF. The CDR3 bases are TGTGCCAGCAGGGAGGGGGCGGGGCGGACTGAAGCTTTCTTT.

The rearrangement links TRBV19 to TRBJ2-3; D unclear. The V gene lost 7 bases and the J gene lost 2 bases, with 16 bases spanning the gap. The germline gives CDR1 LNHDA, CDR2 SQIVND (reference sequence). The CDR3 has 15 amino acids. CDR3 region: CASNDLGSPTDTQYF. DNA for the CDR3: TGTGCCAGTAATGATCTGGGTAGCCCCACAGATACGCAGTATTTT.

This chain links TRBV14 with TRBJ1-1; D may be TRBD1 (6 bases). CDR3 length: 13 amino acids. From germline, CDR1 is SGHDN and CDR2 FVKESK. With 6 bases removed from V and 5 bases from J, the gap between germline ends came to 13 bases. Here the CDR3 reads CASRGQGRTEAFF. The CDR3 bases are TGTGCCAGCAGGGGCCAGGGGCGGACTGAAGCTTTCTTT.

The gene calls are TRBV5-4 and TRBJ2-7; D gene unclear. V was shortened by 1 base and J by 4 bases, with 9 bases between the two germline ends. In germline, CDR1 is SGHNT, CDR2 YYREEE (reference sequence). This CDR3 contains 13 residues. The CDR3 here is CASSLSLDYEQYF. The CDR3, as DNA: TGTGCCAGCAGCTTGTCGCTAGATTACGAGCAGTACTTC.

V and J are TRBV4-1 and TRBJ1-6; 7 positions agree with TRBD1. Per the germline V gene, CDR1 is MGHRA and CDR2 is YSYEKL. J gave up 4 bases and V 4 bases, and 4 bases lay outside the gene matches. This CDR3 region has 15 residues. CDR3 loop: CASSRGQRYNSPLHF. CDR3 nucleotides: TGCGCCAGCAGCCGGGGACAGAGGTATAATTCACCCCTCCACTTT.

This clone appeared a few times. The chain uses TRBV7-9 and TRBJ1-1; D is perhaps TRBD1 (5 bases). V shed 3 bases and J shed 5 bases, with 13 bases lying between them. The germline V gene encodes CDR1 SEHNR and CDR2 FQNEAQ (reference sequence). CDR3 size: 14 residues. Here the CDR3 reads CASSFARVGTEAFF. The DNA of the CDR3 is TGTGCCAGCAGCTTCGCCAGGGTTGGAACTGAAGCTTTCTTT.

The chain employs TRBV9 and TRBJ1-3; 9 positions agree with TRBD1. The V segment lost 3 bases and the J segment 0 bases; nucleotides outside the gene matches: 7. Germline V gene data show CDR1 as SGDLS and CDR2 as YYNGEE. This CDR3 is 17 amino acids long. CDR3 nucleotides: TGTGCCAGCAGCGAGGGACAGGGCCTGAGCTCTGGAAACACCATATATTTT. Residues: CASSEGQGLSSGNTIYF.

J is TRBJ1-2 and V is TRBV9, with D maybe TRBD1 (5 bases). Trimming shortened V by 4 bases and J by 4 bases, and 20 bases separated the two germline ends. This CDR3 is 16 amino acids long. Germline loops: CDR1 SGDLS, CDR2 YYNGEE. The DNA for the CDR3 is TGTGCCAGCAGCTCCCCGGTAGGGGTGGGGGGCTATGGCTACACCTTC. Protein product: CASSSPVGVGGYGYTF.

This clone has just a few counts. The chain links TRBV9 to TRBJ2-7; maybe TRBD1 (6 bases). V was trimmed by 0 bases and J by 2 bases, leaving 21 bases between them. The CDR3 contains 18 residues. From germline, CDR1 is SGDLS and CDR2 YYNGEE. This CDR3 reads CASSVGGLVGDITYEQYF. Written as DNA, the CDR3 is TGTGCCAGCAGCGTAGGCGGTTTGGTGGGGGACATAACCTACGAGCAGTACTTC. Full variable domain (missing parts from reference TRBV9 and TRBJ2-7): DSGVTQTPKHLITATGQRVTLRCSPRSGDLSVYWYQQSLDQGLQFLIQYYNGEERAKGNILERFSAQQFPDLHSELNLSSLELGDSALYFCASSVGGLVGDITYEQYFGPGTRLTVT.

V gene TRBV14 combines with J gene TRBJ1-4, with TRBD1 matching over 7 bases. Trimming took 5 bases from V and 5 from J; bases not matched to a gene: 5. Germline V lookup: CDR1 SGHDN, CDR2 FVKESK. The CDR3 sequence is 14 residues long. The CDR3 is CASSWGQLNEKLFF. The CDR3 DNA reads as TGTGCCAGCAGCTGGGGACAGTTGAATGAAAAACTGTTTTTT.